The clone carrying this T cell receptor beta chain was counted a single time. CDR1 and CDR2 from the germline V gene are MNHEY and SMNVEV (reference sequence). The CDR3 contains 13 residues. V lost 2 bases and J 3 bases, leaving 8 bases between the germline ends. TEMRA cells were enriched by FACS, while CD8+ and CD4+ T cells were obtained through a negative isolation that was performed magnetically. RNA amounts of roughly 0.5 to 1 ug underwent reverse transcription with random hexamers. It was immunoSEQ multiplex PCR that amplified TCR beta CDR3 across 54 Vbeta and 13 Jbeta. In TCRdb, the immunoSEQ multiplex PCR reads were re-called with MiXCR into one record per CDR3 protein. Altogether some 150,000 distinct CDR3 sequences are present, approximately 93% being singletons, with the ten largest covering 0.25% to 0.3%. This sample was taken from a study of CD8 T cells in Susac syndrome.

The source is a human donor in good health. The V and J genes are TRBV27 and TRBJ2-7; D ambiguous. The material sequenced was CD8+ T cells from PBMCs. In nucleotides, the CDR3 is TGTGCCAGCAGTTTAAAAGCTTTCTACGAGCAGTACTTC. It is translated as CASSLKAFYEQYF.